These 32 T cell receptor beta chains were all obtained from the same sample, sequenced in a study of blood T cell repertoires in COVID-19. Profiling relied on immunoSEQ multiplex PCR, and the TCRdb table lists in-frame clones only, not all of them. This table holds some 52,000 clones, 86% found once. The sequencing sample was made of peripheral blood. These receptor sequences come from a man between 65 and 85 years old with acute or convalescent COVID-19.

The chain recombines TRBV18 with TRBJ2-5; D not certain. CDR1 and CDR2 (germline): KGHSH, LQKENI. V was shortened by 3 bases and J by 2 bases, with 10 bases between the two germline ends. This CDR3 is built from 14 residues. The CDR3: CASSPPNLQETQYF. In DNA, the CDR3 is TGTGCCAGCTCACCCCCCAATTTGCAAGAGACCCAGTACTTC.

The CDR3 DNA follows: TGTGCCAGTATGGAGGGACGGACCACAGATACGCAGTATTTT. Protein: CASMEGRTTDTQYF. The rearrangement links TRBV19 to TRBJ2-3; D is possibly TRBD2 (6 bases). The germline V gene has CDR1 LNHDA and CDR2 SQIVND (reference sequence). The CDR3 runs to 14 residues. Trimming pared 7 bases from V and 2 bases from J, leaving 13 bases between.

This chain joins TRBV19 and TRBJ1-6; D is uncertain. V lost 6 bases to trimming and J lost 0 bases, with 15 bases between them. Germline CDR1 is LNHDA and CDR2 is SQIVND (reference sequence). The CDR3 has 17 residues. The CDR3 DNA reads TGTGCCAGTAGCCTTACACCACCACCCTCCTATAATTCACCCCTCCACTTT. Its translation: CASSLTPPPSYNSPLHF.

This chain connects TRBV9 to TRBJ2-2; D might be TRBD1 (6 bases). V lost 0 bases and J 5 bases, leaving 8 bases between the germline ends. Germline lookup yields CDR1 SGDLS and CDR2 YYNGEE. The CDR3 spans 14 residues. This CDR3 reads CASSVATGTGELFF. In DNA, the CDR3 is TGTGCCAGCAGCGTAGCTACAGGGACCGGGGAGCTGTTTTTT.

The chain uses TRBV7-9 and TRBJ2-7; maybe TRBD2 (6 bases). Germline CDR1 is SEHNR and CDR2 is FQNEAQ (reference sequence). This CDR3 spans 12 amino acids. The V end was cut by 5 bases, the J end by 9 bases, with 14 bases between. CDR3 sequence reads: CASSTLPGGQYF. The CDR3 region has the DNA TGTGCCAGCAGCACCCTACCCGGGGGGCAGTACTTC.

The chain links TRBV10-3 to TRBJ2-7, with D perhaps TRBD2 (6 bases). The germline V gene encodes CDR1 ENHRY and CDR2 SYGVKD. The CDR3 length is 11 residues. V lost 8 bases and J 13 bases, leaving 18 bases between the germline ends. The CDR3 DNA reads TGTGCCATCCTATGGGGAGGATCTATATACTTC. Its translation is CAILWGGSIYF.

This clone is a singleton in its sample. This chain uses TRBV6-1 with TRBJ1-5, with TRBD1 matching over 8 bases. After removal of 3 bases from V and 6 bases from J, the junction contained 4 bases not matched to a gene. The CDR3 sequence is 14 residues long. CDR1 and CDR2 (germline): MNHNS, SASEGT. CDR3 nucleotide sequence: TGTGCCAGCAGTGATCAGGGGGCTAGTCAGCCCCAGCATTTT. Translating it yields CASSDQGASQPQHF.

The gene calls are TRBV24-1 and TRBJ2-2; D is unresolved. V was trimmed by 7 bases and J by 1 base, leaving 9 bases between them. The CDR3 totals 14 residues. The germline CDR1 and CDR2 sequences are KGHDR and SFDVKD. The CDR3 loop reads CATRGRKNTGELFF. DNA for the CDR3: TGTGCCACCAGGGGCAGGAAGAACACCGGGGAGCTGTTTTTT.

This clone was seen a handful of times. The CDR3 reads CASSLLEDQPQHF. For the CDR3, the DNA is TGTGCCAGCAGTTTACTGGAGGATCAGCCCCAGCATTTT. V and J are TRBV12-3 or TRBV12-4 and TRBJ1-5; D remains ambiguous. This CDR3 region has 13 residues. Trimming shortened V by 2 bases and J by 5 bases, and 7 bases separated the two germline ends.

The J gene is TRBJ2-3, the V gene TRBV2, with 8 bases aligning to TRBD2. The length of the CDR3 is 16 residues. Germline values: CDR1 SNHLY, CDR2 FYNNEI. J was trimmed by 0 bases and V by 8 bases; bases with no gene match: 10. CDR3 nucleotides: TGTGCCAGCCGAAGGGCGGGAGGTCTTAGCACAGATACGCAGTATTTT. Translation gives CASRRAGGLSTDTQYF.

The chain recombines TRBV19 with TRBJ2-7; 9 bases are a match to TRBD1. The V gene's germline CDR1 is LNHDA and CDR2 SQIVND (reference sequence). CDR3 length: 15 residues. V trimming: 5 bases; J trimming: 4 bases; junction bases outside the gene matches: 9. CDR3 sequence (DNA): TGTGCCAGTAGTTGGTCGGGACAGGGTGTATACGAGCAGTACTTC. Amino acid sequence: CASSWSGQGVYEQYF.

This clone was seen a handful of times. V gene TRBV9 combines with J gene TRBJ2-3; 8 bases agree with TRBD1. Germline CDR1 is SGDLS and CDR2 is YYNGEE. With V trimmed by 0 bases and J by 4 bases, 4 bases remained unmatched. The CDR3 consists of 15 residues. CDR3 residues: CASSVEGQGSDTQYF. The CDR3 nucleotides read TGTGCCAGCAGCGTAGAAGGACAGGGATCAGATACGCAGTATTTT.

This clone occurred a few times. This chain joins TRBV6-2 or TRBV6-3 and TRBJ1-5; D is perhaps TRBD1 (5 bases). V dropped 5 bases and J dropped 0 bases, with 11 bases sitting between them. Germline CDR1 is MNHEY and CDR2 is SVGEGT. The CDR3 loop spans 15 amino acids. Here the CDR3 DNA reads TGTGCCAGCAGTCCCGACAGCCTTAGCAATCAGCCCCAGCATTTT. Amino acid sequence: CASSPDSLSNQPQHF.

V gene TRBV19 combines with J gene TRBJ2-4; D might be TRBD2 (5 bases). With 5 bases removed from V and 3 bases from J, the gap between germline ends came to 11 bases. The V gene's germline CDR1 is LNHDA and CDR2 SQIVND (reference sequence). The CDR3 runs 14 residues. DNA of the CDR3: TGTGCCAGTAGTCTCGGACTTGACAAAAACATTCAGTACTTC. Translating it yields CASSLGLDKNIQYF. The complete variable domain, with remaining parts taken from reference TRBV19 and TRBJ2-4, reads DGGITQSPKYLFRKEGQNVTLSCEQNLNHDAMYWYRQDPGQGLRLIYYSQIVNDFQKGDIAEGYSVSREKKESFPLTVTSAQKNPTAFYLCASSLGLDKNIQYFGAGTRLSVL.

Here the CDR3 DNA reads TGTGCCACCAGCACCATTCAGGGGGCTGTGGGTCAGCCCCAGCATTTT. Translating it yields CATSTIQGAVGQPQHF. The chain combines TRBV15 with TRBJ1-5; 8 nucleotides match TRBD1. This CDR3 has 16 residues. The V gene's germline CDR1 is LNHNV and CDR2 YYDKDF (reference sequence). V trimming: 4 bases; J trimming: 6 bases; junction bases outside the gene matches: 11.

The chain combines TRBV12-3 or TRBV12-4 with TRBJ2-7, with 12 bases that match TRBD1. There are 13 residues in the CDR3. The junction had 4 bases not matched to a gene; V was cut back by 6 bases and J by 7 bases. CDR3 protein: CASSRDRGLEQYF. The CDR3 coding sequence is TGTGCCAGCAGCCGGGACAGGGGGCTTGAGCAGTACTTC.

This sequence joins TRBV9 and TRBJ2-7, with 11 bases lining up with TRBD2. The CDR3 has 15 amino acids. Per the germline V gene, CDR1 is SGDLS and CDR2 is YYNGEE. After removal of 0 bases from V and 5 bases from J, the junction contained 4 bases not matched to a gene. CDR3 amino acids: CASSVGTSGRDEQYF. Written as DNA, the CDR3 is TGTGCCAGCAGCGTAGGAACTAGCGGGAGAGACGAGCAGTACTTC.

This chain connects TRBV5-6 to TRBJ1-1, with 10 bases identical to TRBD1. The CDR3 has 18 residues. V trimming: 4 bases; J trimming: 1 base; junction bases outside the gene matches: 13. CDR1 and CDR2 (germline): SGHDT, YYEEEE. CDR3 coding DNA: TGTGCCAGCAGCCCAAAAAGGGACAGGGGATTTGGGAACACTGAAGCTTTCTTT. Translation: CASSPKRDRGFGNTEAFF.

The rearrangement joins TRBV11-3 to TRBJ2-1; possible D gene TRBD1, 6 bases. Trimming cost V 1 base and J 2 bases, with 9 bases left between them. CDR1 is SGHNT and CDR2 is YENEEA in the germline V gene. The CDR3 has 15 amino acids. CDR3 in amino acids: CASSLGDTAYNEQFF. In DNA form, the CDR3 reads TGTGCCAGCAGCTTAGGGGACACGGCCTACAATGAGCAGTTCTTC.

The count of this clone is one. This chain uses TRBV19 with TRBJ2-1; 8 bases are a match to TRBD2. The CDR3 length is 14 residues. Germline CDR1 LNHDA, CDR2 SQIVND (reference sequence). V shed 7 bases, J shed 8 bases, and the junction held 10 bases outside the gene matches. The CDR3 DNA sequence: TGTGCCAGTACCCGCGAGGGACTAGACTATGAGCAGTTCTTC. Residues: CASTREGLDYEQFF.

This clone has just one count. This chain joins TRBV6-2 or TRBV6-3 and TRBJ1-5; D not resolved. This CDR3 spans 14 amino acids. V shed 6 bases and J shed 1 base, with 10 bases lying between them. CDR1 MNHEY and CDR2 SVGEGT come from the germline V gene. The CDR3 protein is CASSPEFSNQPQHF. The CDR3 nucleotides are TGTGCCAGCAGCCCCGAGTTCAGCAATCAGCCCCAGCATTTT.

The chain joins TRBV27 to TRBJ1-5; D is ambiguous. Germline CDR1 and CDR2: MNHEY and SMNVEV (reference sequence). The length of the CDR3 is 16 residues. The V end lost 7 bases, the J end lost 3 bases, and 19 bases lay between the germline ends. The CDR3 DNA reads as TGTGCCAGCAACCCGACCGGGGTGCGGGTCAATCAGCCCCAGCATTTT. Residues: CASNPTGVRVNQPQHF.

This rearrangement joins TRBV24-1 to TRBJ1-5; unclear D gene. CDR1 is KGHDR, CDR2 SFDVKD, per germline. Deletions cut 0 bases from V and 1 base from J, with 3 bases between. This CDR3 has 14 residues. For the CDR3, the DNA is TGTGCCACCAGTGATTTGCGGAGCAATCAGCCCCAGCATTTT. Amino acid sequence: CATSDLRSNQPQHF.

The rearrangement joins TRBV7-9 to TRBJ2-7; D is unclear. The CDR3 is made up of 13 amino acids. Per the germline V gene, CDR1 is SEHNR and CDR2 is FQNEAQ (reference sequence). Between the trimmed V and J ends, which lost 1 base and 6 bases, there was a span of 10 bases. The CDR3 here is CASSLGGVGEQYF. DNA of the CDR3: TGTGCCAGCAGCTTAGGAGGAGTGGGCGAGCAGTACTTC.

The V and J genes are TRBV9 and TRBJ1-1; D possibly corresponds to TRBD1 (5 bases). V was clipped by 4 bases and J by 6 bases, with 13 bases between them. There are 13 residues in the CDR3. Per the germline V gene, CDR1 is SGDLS and CDR2 is YYNGEE. The CDR3 bases are TGTGCCAGCAGCCCAGGGAATCGCGCTGAAGCTTTCTTT. Its translation: CASSPGNRAEAFF. Complete variable domain (other parts from reference TRBV9 and TRBJ1-1): DSGVTQTPKHLITATGQRVTLRCSPRSGDLSVYWYQQSLDQGLQFLIQYYNGEERAKGNILERFSAQQFPDLHSELNLSSLELGDSALYFCASSPGNRAEAFFGQGTRLTVV.

The CDR3 nucleotides read TGTGCCAGCAGCGGGTGGAGTAGCAATCAGCCCCAGCATTTT. It specifies CASSGWSSNQPQHF. This chain uses TRBV28 with TRBJ1-5; D remains ambiguous. The CDR3 has 14 amino acids. The ends were cut back, 6 bases at V and 0 bases at J, with 9 bases in the middle. The germline CDR1 and CDR2 sequences are MDHEN and SYDVKM. Drawing the rest from reference TRBV28 and TRBJ1-5, the complete variable domain is DVKVTQSSRYLVKRTGEKVFLECVQDMDHENMFWYRQDPGLGLRLIYFSYDVKMKEKGDIPEGYSVSREKKERFSLILESASTNQTSMYLCASSGWSSNQPQHFGDGTRLSIL.

V and J are TRBV10-3 and TRBJ1-1; 10 bases map to TRBD1. Germline loops: CDR1 ENHRY, CDR2 SYGVKD. This CDR3 region has 15 residues. Trimming cost V 4 bases and J 5 bases; bases outside gene matches: 7. The CDR3 loop reads CAISGRQGAYTEAFF. The CDR3 DNA is TGTGCCATCAGTGGTCGACAGGGGGCATATACTGAAGCTTTCTTT.

The gene calls are TRBV19 and TRBJ1-1, with D maybe TRBD1 (5 bases). Trimming pared 4 bases from V and 3 bases from J, leaving 18 bases between. CDR1 is LNHDA and CDR2 is SQIVND in the germline V gene (reference sequence). The CDR3 extends over 16 amino acids. The CDR3 region is CASSNAAAGWDTEAFF. For the CDR3, the DNA is TGTGCCAGTAGTAATGCCGCGGCAGGGTGGGACACTGAAGCTTTCTTT. The full variable domain, rest sourced from reference TRBV19 and TRBJ1-1, is DGGITQSPKYLFRKEGQNVTLSCEQNLNHDAMYWYRQDPGQGLRLIYYSQIVNDFQKGDIAEGYSVSREKKESFPLTVTSAQKNPTAFYLCASSNAAAGWDTEAFFGQGTRLTVV.

The rearrangement uses TRBV5-1 and TRBJ2-7; 10 nucleotides line up with TRBD2. Germline trimming cut 4 bases from V and 0 bases from J; bases unmatched to any gene: 10. The V gene's germline CDR1 is SGHRS and CDR2 YFSETQ. The CDR3 length is 17 residues. The CDR3 loop is CASSGGVLAGRSYEQYF. The CDR3 nucleotides are TGCGCCAGCAGCGGGGGGGTACTAGCGGGACGCTCCTACGAGCAGTACTTC.

V is TRBV7-2 and J is TRBJ2-1, with D unresolved. Looked up from germline, CDR1 is SGHTA and CDR2 is FQGNSA. Trimming shortened V by 3 bases and J by 7 bases, and 10 bases separated the two germline ends. The CDR3 is 13 residues long. The CDR3, as DNA: TGTGCCAGCAGCTTCCGCCATACTAATGAGCAGTTCTTC. Translation: CASSFRHTNEQFF.

The V call is TRBV4-3, the J call TRBJ1-4; tentatively, D is TRBD1 (5 bases). V shed 4 bases and J shed 3 bases, with 15 bases lying between them. Germline V lookup: CDR1 LGHNA, CDR2 YSLEER. The CDR3 is made up of 16 amino acids. The CDR3 sequence is CASSPTLTGPNEKLFF. Here the CDR3 DNA reads TGCGCCAGCAGCCCCACCCTTACAGGACCTAATGAAAAACTGTTTTTT.

The rearrangement joins TRBV29-1 to TRBJ1-5; TRBD1 might be the D (6 bases). Germline V gene sequence: CDR1 SQVTM, CDR2 ANQGSEA. The CDR3 sequence is 13 residues long. Trimming cost V 4 bases and J 3 bases, with 10 bases left between them. CDR3 sequence: CSVGQGTNQPQHF. Written as DNA, the CDR3 is TGCAGCGTTGGGCAGGGGACCAATCAGCCCCAGCATTTT.